Listed below are T cell receptor beta chains from one sample, sequenced in a study of cytomegalovirus exposure and HLA in healthy donors. TCRdb's copy holds only in-frame clones and misses some; the assay was immunoSEQ multiplex PCR. The data hold approximately 150,000 clones, with roughly 79% observed a single time. The sequencing input was PBMCs. The receptors were sampled from a woman in her forties or fifties in good health and CMV-seronegative. Both conserved end residues are part of each CDR3. The D gene is left open where the match is weak. For some rows the clone size is stated as once, few or many, or as a class when expanded; others skip it.

clone_size	v_call	j_call	d_call	cdr3_aa	cdr3_nt
.	TRBV5-1	TRBJ1-1	.	CASSWRGRNTEAFF	TGCGCCAGCAGCTGGAGGGGAAGGAACACTGAAGCTTTCTTT
.	TRBV5-1	TRBJ1-1	.	CASSLATVPNTEAFF	TGCGCCAGCAGCTTGGCGACAGTACCTAACACTGAAGCTTTCTTT
few	TRBV10-3	TRBJ2-1	TRBD1	CAISPGTGSQFGEQFF	TGTGCCATCAGCCCCGGGACAGGGTCCCAATTCGGTGAGCAGTTCTTC
few	TRBV7-2	TRBJ1-2	.	CASSFTSGLDPNYGYTF	TGTGCCAGCAGCTTTACATCCGGACTAGACCCTAACTATGGCTACACCTTC
.	TRBV15	TRBJ2-5	TRBD2	CATRGRGGRETQYF	TGTGCCACCCGAGGGCGGGGGGGCCGAGAGACCCAGTACTTC
.	TRBV7-6	TRBJ1-2	TRBD1	CASSLEQGSGYGYTF	TGTGCCAGCAGCTTAGAACAGGGGTCCGGCTATGGCTACACCTTC
once	TRBV9	TRBJ2-1	.	CASSTRTGSRGNEQFF	TGTGCCAGCAGCACCAGGACAGGGTCGCGGGGGAATGAGCAGTTCTTC
.	TRBV5-1	TRBJ2-3	.	CASSSSSGTDTQYF	TGCGCCAGCAGCTCTTCTAGCGGCACAGATACGCAGTATTTT
.	TRBV29-1	TRBJ1-1	.	CSARHGTEAFF	TGCAGCGCGAGACACGGTACTGAAGCTTTCTTT
.	TRBV4-2	TRBJ2-2	.	CASSQRRGGQWGELFF	TGTGCCAGCAGCCAAAGAAGGGGGGGCCAATGGGGGGAGCTGTTTTTT
.	TRBV18	TRBJ1-1	TRBD1	CASSPGQGGTEAFF	TGTGCCAGCTCACCGGGACAGGGTGGCACTGAAGCTTTCTTT
.	TRBV7-2	TRBJ1-2	.	CASSLERRVGYGYTF	TGTGCCAGCAGCTTAGAGCGCAGGGTGGGGTATGGCTACACCTTC
.	TRBV11-3	TRBJ2-7	TRBD1	CASSPGQGRSYEQYF	TGTGCCAGCAGCCCCGGACAGGGAAGGTCCTACGAGCAGTACTTC
.	TRBV5-6	TRBJ2-7	.	CASSLRGGTSYEQYF	TGTGCCAGCAGCTTGAGGGGCGGGACCTCCTACGAGCAGTACTTC
.	TRBV7-2	TRBJ2-7	TRBD1	CASSFPAGQGLNYEQYF	TGTGCCAGCAGCTTCCCGGCGGGACAGGGTCTTAACTACGAGCAGTACTTC
.	TRBV9	TRBJ2-2	TRBD1	CASRGQGGNGELFF	TGTGCCAGCAGAGGACAGGGGGGTAACGGGGAGCTGTTTTTT
.	TRBV5-4	TRBJ2-5	.	CASSLNGGLREQYF	TGTGCCAGCAGCTTAAACGGCGGGCTACGTGAGCAGTACTTC
.	TRBV10-3	TRBJ1-2	.	CAISESRQDNYGYTF	TGTGCCATCAGTGAGTCCCGACAGGATAACTATGGCTACACCTTC
.	TRBV7-2	TRBJ2-5	.	CASSFSSGQETQYF	TGTGCCAGCAGCTTCTCCAGCGGACAAGAGACCCAGTACTTC
.	TRBV7-2	TRBJ2-1	.	CASSSRGDNEQFF	TGTGCCAGCAGCTCCCGGGGAGACAATGAGCAGTTCTTC
.	TRBV27	TRBJ2-1	TRBD2	CASKLAGGNYNEQFF	TGTGCCAGCAAACTAGCGGGAGGGAACTACAATGAGCAGTTCTTC
.	TRBV28	TRBJ1-4	TRBD1	CASTQAGGTGVEKLFF	TGTGCCAGCACTCAGGCGGGGGGGACAGGCGTTGAAAAACTGTTTTTT
.	TRBV4-2	TRBJ1-2	.	CASSQDRVTGYTF	TGTGCCAGCAGCCAAGACAGGGTAACTGGCTACACCTTC
.	TRBV28	TRBJ1-4	TRBD1	CASSASDRGNEKLFF	TGTGCCAGCAGTGCCTCGGACAGGGGAAATGAAAAACTGTTTTTT
few	TRBV7-2	TRBJ2-2	TRBD1	CASIWGAGTGVTGELFF	TGTGCCAGCATATGGGGGGCCGGGACAGGGGTGACCGGGGAGCTGTTTTTT
.	TRBV15	TRBJ2-1	TRBD2	CATSGEVAGGPDHLYNEQFF	TGTGCCACCAGCGGGGAGGTGGCGGGGGGACCCGACCACCTTTACAATGAGCAGTTCTTC
.	TRBV19	TRBJ1-6	.	CASSEGVYNSPLHF	TGTGCCAGTAGTGAAGGGGTCTATAATTCACCCCTCCACTTT
.	TRBV10-3	TRBJ1-1	TRBD1	CATSGTADTEAFF	TGTGCCACCTCCGGGACAGCGGACACTGAAGCTTTCTTT
.	TRBV5-6	TRBJ2-1	.	CASSLALVAVVEQFF	TGTGCCAGCAGCTTAGCCCTAGTTGCGGTTGTCGAGCAGTTCTTC
.	TRBV27	TRBJ1-2	.	CASSFGPTGGYTF	TGTGCCAGCAGTTTTGGACCAACGGGGGGCTACACCTTC
.	TRBV7-2	TRBJ2-3	TRBD1	CASSRKTGQSTDTQYF	TGTGCCAGCAGCCGAAAAACGGGACAGAGCACAGATACGCAGTATTTT
.	TRBV10-3	TRBJ2-2	TRBD2	CATQDGRATGELFF	TGTGCCACCCAGGATGGGAGGGCCACCGGGGAGCTGTTTTTT
.	TRBV28	TRBJ1-5	.	CASRSTGHPYSNQPQHF	TGTGCCAGCAGATCTACAGGGCACCCTTATAGCAATCAGCCCCAGCATTTT
.	TRBV5-4	TRBJ1-6	.	CASSFRQDGSPLHF	TGTGCCAGCAGTTTTAGACAGGATGGTTCACCCCTCCACTTT
.	TRBV5-8	TRBJ2-5	.	CASSLRLQGRQTQYF	TGTGCCAGCAGCTTGCGGCTACAGGGAAGGCAGACCCAGTACTTC
.	TRBV6-5	TRBJ1-5	TRBD1	CASSYSPGGGQPQHF	TGTGCCAGCAGTTACTCGCCAGGGGGCGGGCAGCCCCAGCATTTT
.	TRBV7-6	TRBJ2-5	TRBD2	CASSRGLAGPEVGETQYF	TGTGCCAGCAGCAGGGGACTAGCGGGGCCCGAGGTCGGAGAGACCCAGTACTTC
.	TRBV19	TRBJ1-2	.	CASNPGQSHYGYTF	TGTGCCAGTAATCCTGGACAGAGCCACTATGGCTACACCTTC
.	TRBV5-4	TRBJ1-3	.	CASSSTTAYSSGNTIYF	TGTGCCAGCAGCTCCACGACAGCTTACTCCTCTGGAAACACCATATATTTT
.	TRBV30	TRBJ1-6	.	CAWTGTGGSPLHF	TGTGCCTGGACCGGGACGGGGGGCTCACCCCTCCACTTT
few	TRBV11-2	TRBJ2-3	.	CASSPPGKVGTDTQYF	TGTGCCAGCAGCCCCCCAGGGAAAGTGGGCACAGATACGCAGTATTTT
.	TRBV2	TRBJ1-2	TRBD1	CASRPGQNYGYTF	TGTGCCAGCAGGCCGGGACAGAACTATGGCTACACCTTC
.	TRBV5-1	TRBJ1-2	TRBD1	CASGGTGSGYTF	TGCGCCAGCGGCGGGACAGGGAGCGGCTACACCTTC
.	TRBV6-4	TRBJ1-5	.	CASSDPQFSRAQHF	TGTGCCAGCAGTGACCCCCAATTTTCCAGGGCCCAGCATTTT
few	TRBV9	TRBJ2-3	.	CASSVAPQGRGTDTQYF	TGTGCCAGCAGCGTAGCCCCGCAGGGGAGGGGCACAGATACGCAGTATTTT
.	TRBV7-8	TRBJ1-3	.	CASSSLSKRNSGNTIYF	TGTGCCAGCAGCTCACTCTCAAAAAGAAACTCTGGAAACACCATATATTTT
.	TRBV28	TRBJ2-5	.	CASSLLPQETQYF	TGTGCCAGCAGTTTATTGCCCCAGGAGACCCAGTACTTC
few	TRBV30	TRBJ2-1	.	CAWGGLPSYNEQFF	TGTGCCTGGGGGGGACTTCCCTCCTACAATGAGCAGTTCTTC
.	TRBV6-1	TRBJ2-3	.	CASSAQRGGADTQYF	TGTGCCAGCAGTGCCCAGAGGGGAGGTGCAGATACGCAGTATTTT
once	TRBV2	TRBJ1-4	.	CASSEGGGTNEKLFF	TGTGCCAGCAGTGAAGGTGGGGGCACTAATGAAAAACTGTTTTTT
.	TRBV30	TRBJ1-6	TRBD1	CAWSGVGQRRSPLHF	TGTGCCTGGAGTGGAGTGGGACAGAGACGGTCACCCCTCCACTTT